One T cell receptor (beta chain) is described in this entry. The antigen is not known. This record comes from a study of T cell responses to AZD1222 COVID-19 vaccine. Study-level points and caveats: Regions left unmutated in variants are reportedly the target of nearly half of spike-specific TCRs.

CDR3 length: 16 amino acids. Germline V gene lookup returns CDR1 KGHSH and CDR2 LQKENI. Trimming stripped 1 base from V and 7 bases from J, with 17 bases between. Using immunoSEQ multiplex PCR, the repertoire was profiled, and TCRdb retains in-frame clones only, with some absent. The table records about 200,000 clones, around 90% of them present only once. The chain combines TRBV18 with TRBJ1-3, with D possibly TRBD1 on 5 matching bases. The source material was peripheral blood, sampled 28 days after the second dose of the MenACWY control vaccine. This clonotype was sampled from an adult who received the MenACWY meningococcal vaccine as a control. The CDR3 DNA reads as TGTGCCAGCTCACCACGGGCGCCGGACGGGGGGAACACCATATATTTT. Its translation is CASSPRAPDGGNTIYF.